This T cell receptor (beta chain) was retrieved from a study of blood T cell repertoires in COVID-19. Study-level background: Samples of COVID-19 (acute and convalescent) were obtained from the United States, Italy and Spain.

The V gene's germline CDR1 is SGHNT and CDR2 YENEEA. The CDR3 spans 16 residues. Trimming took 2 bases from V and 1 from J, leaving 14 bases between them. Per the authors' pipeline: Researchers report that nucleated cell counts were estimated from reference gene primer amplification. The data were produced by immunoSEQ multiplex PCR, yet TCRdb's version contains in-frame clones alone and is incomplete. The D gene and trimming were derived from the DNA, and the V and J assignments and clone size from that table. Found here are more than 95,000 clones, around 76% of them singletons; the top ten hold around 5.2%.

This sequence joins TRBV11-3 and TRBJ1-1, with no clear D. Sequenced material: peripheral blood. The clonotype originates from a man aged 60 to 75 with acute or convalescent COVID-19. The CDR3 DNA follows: TGTGCCAGCAGCTTACAACAGAGTAGACGGAACACTGAAGCTTTCTTT. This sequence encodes CASSLQQSRRNTEAFF. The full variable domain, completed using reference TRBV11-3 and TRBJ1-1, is EAGVVQSPRYKIIEKKQPVAFWCNPISGHNTLYWYLQNLGQGPELLIRYENEEAVDDSQLPKDRFSAERLKGVDSTLKIQPAELGDSAVYLCASSLQQSRRNTEAFFGQGTRLTVV.